Each of the 9 T cell receptor beta chains below was sequenced from the same sample in a study of CD8 T cells in Susac syndrome. Reverse transcription of about 0.5 to 1 ug RNA used random hexamers. Via MiXCR, TCRdb re-called the immunoSEQ multiplex PCR reads, giving one row per CDR3 protein. Of around 220,000 distinct CDR3 sequences in the sample, 90% to 95% were seen once. Material: CD8+ T cells from PBMCs. These TCRs come from a human donor with multiple sclerosis.

This chain connects TRBV11-3 to TRBJ2-7; D is unresolved. Germline values: CDR1 SGHNT, CDR2 YENEEA. This CDR3 region has 12 residues. The V end was cut by 1 base, the J end by 8 bases, with 9 bases between. The CDR3 reads CASSLGTSQQYF. The CDR3, as DNA: TGTGCCAGCAGCTTAGGAACCAGCCAGCAGTACTTC.

The chain joins TRBV13 to TRBJ2-6, with D perhaps being TRBD1 or TRBD2 (5 bases each). The CDR3 spans 15 residues. Deletions cut 8 bases from V and 4 bases from J, with 15 bases between. Germline CDR1 is PRHDT and CDR2 is FYEKMQ (reference sequence). CDR3 in DNA: TGTGCCAGCGGGGGTTCCTACTCGGGGGCCAACGTCCTGACTTTC. As protein: CASGGSYSGANVLTF.

This chain connects TRBV12-3 or TRBV12-4 to TRBJ2-3; 9 nucleotides match TRBD2. The CDR3 contains 17 residues. With 3 bases clipped from V and 3 bases from J, the junction kept 10 bases outside the gene matches. CDR3 protein: CASSLAGGSFQTDTQYF. CDR3 DNA: TGTGCCAGCAGTTTGGCGGGAGGGTCCTTTCAGACAGATACGCAGTATTTT.

The J gene is TRBJ2-3, the V gene TRBV2; 8 bases agree with TRBD2. Germline V gene lookup returns CDR1 SNHLY and CDR2 FYNNEI. V lost 4 bases and J lost 3; bases outside the gene matches: 9. The CDR3 extends over 16 amino acids. In DNA, the CDR3 is TGTGCCAGCAGTGCTGATCCGGGGGGGGATACAGATACGCAGTATTTT. The encoded protein is CASSADPGGDTDTQYF.

The rearrangement uses TRBV19 and TRBJ1-5; D remains ambiguous. CDR1 and CDR2 from the germline V gene are LNHDA and SQIVND (reference sequence). The length of the CDR3 is 16 residues. V was pared by 3 bases and J by 0 bases, with 12 bases between. In DNA, the CDR3 is TGTGCCAGTAGTATCGGTCCGATCTATAGCAATCAGCCCCAGCATTTT. It encodes CASSIGPIYSNQPQHF.

V and J are TRBV30 and TRBJ1-1, with unresolved D. V lost 0 bases and J 0 bases, leaving 14 bases between the germline ends. Germline CDR1 GTSNPN, CDR2 SVGIG (reference sequence). This CDR3 has 16 amino acids. Here the CDR3 reads CAWSVLGTQLNTEAFF. The CDR3 DNA follows: TGTGCCTGGAGTGTACTCGGAACACAACTGAACACTGAAGCTTTCTTT.

V is TRBV6-5 and J is TRBJ2-1; D may be TRBD1 or TRBD2 (6 bases each). This CDR3 has 18 residues. The V end lost 4 bases, the J end lost 4 bases, and 23 bases lay between the germline ends. The V gene's germline CDR1 is MNHEY and CDR2 SVGAGI. DNA for the CDR3: TGTGCCAGCAGTTCCCAAGGGGGGAACCGGGGGTATTACAATGAGCAGTTCTTC. Amino acid sequence: CASSSQGGNRGYYNEQFF.

To note about this clonotype: At one of its ends the junction is not consistent with the germline gene, which may arise from a read error. The V gene is TRBV7-7, the J gene TRBJ2-5, with D uncertain. The CDR3 is 16 amino acids. Germline V gene sequence: CDR1 SSHAT, CDR2 FNYEAQ (reference sequence). The CDR3 sequence: CASSPSVRMYQETQYF. CDR3 in DNA: TGTGCTAGCAGCCCCTCGGTTCGGATGTACCAAGAGACCCAGTACTTC.

V gene TRBV7-9 combines with J gene TRBJ1-2; tentative D call: TRBD1 (6 bases). This CDR3 is 15 amino acids long. Germline CDR1 and CDR2: SEHNR and FQNEAQ (reference sequence). Between the trimmed V and J ends, which lost 1 base and 4 bases, there was a span of 13 bases. CDR3 nucleotide sequence: TGTGCCAGCAGCTTAGGTCAGGGGCTCGGCTATGGCTACACCTTC. It translates to CASSLGQGLGYGYTF.